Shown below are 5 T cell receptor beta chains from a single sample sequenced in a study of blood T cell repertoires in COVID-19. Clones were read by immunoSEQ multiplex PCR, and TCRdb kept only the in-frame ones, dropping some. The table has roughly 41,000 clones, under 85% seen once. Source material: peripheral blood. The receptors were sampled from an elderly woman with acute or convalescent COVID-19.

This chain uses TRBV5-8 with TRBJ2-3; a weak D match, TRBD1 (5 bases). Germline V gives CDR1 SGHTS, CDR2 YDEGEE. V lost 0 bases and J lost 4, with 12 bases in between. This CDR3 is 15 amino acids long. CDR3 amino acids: CASSLGGRVADTQYF. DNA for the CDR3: TGTGCCAGCAGCTTGGGCGGCAGGGTTGCAGATACGCAGTATTTT.

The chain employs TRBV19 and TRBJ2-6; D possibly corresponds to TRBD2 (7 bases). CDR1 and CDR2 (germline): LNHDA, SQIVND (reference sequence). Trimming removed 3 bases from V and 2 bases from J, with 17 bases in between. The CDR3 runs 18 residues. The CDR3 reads CASSIGGQISTGANVLTF. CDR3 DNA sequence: TGTGCCAGTAGTATCGGGGGGCAGATTAGTACTGGGGCCAACGTCCTGACTTTC.

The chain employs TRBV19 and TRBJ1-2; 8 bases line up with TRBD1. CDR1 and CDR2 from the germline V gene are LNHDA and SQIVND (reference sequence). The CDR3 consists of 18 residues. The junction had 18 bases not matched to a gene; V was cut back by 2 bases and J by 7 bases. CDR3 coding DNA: TGTGCCAGTAGTATATCGACAGGGGAAGGCGGTGTGTGGCGTGGCTACACCTTC. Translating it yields CASSISTGEGGVWRGYTF.

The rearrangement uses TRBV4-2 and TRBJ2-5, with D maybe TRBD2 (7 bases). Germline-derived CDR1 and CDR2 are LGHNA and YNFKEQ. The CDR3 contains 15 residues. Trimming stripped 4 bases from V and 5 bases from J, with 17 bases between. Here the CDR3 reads CASSPSAGGLETQYF. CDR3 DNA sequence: TGTGCCAGCAGCCCTTCTGCCGGGGGGCTGGAGACCCAGTACTTC.

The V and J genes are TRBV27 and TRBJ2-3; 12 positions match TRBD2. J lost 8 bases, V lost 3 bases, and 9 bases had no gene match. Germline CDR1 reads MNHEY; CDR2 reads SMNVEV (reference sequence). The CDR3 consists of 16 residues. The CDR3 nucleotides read TGTGCCAGCAGTTTGAAACTAGCGGGGGGAATGGGTACGCAGTATTTT. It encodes CASSLKLAGGMGTQYF.